This T cell receptor beta chain was obtained from a study of naive and memory T cell subsets. Study-wide findings and caveats: Over 95% of naive TCR sequences appeared only once after error correction, unlike memory subsets. Especially in CD8 cells, naive repertoires contained a few larger clonotypes, possibly CD45RA-re-expressing memory cells. Each distinct alpha or beta sequence counts as one clonotype.

The germline V and J ends were trimmed by 4 bases and 5 bases, with 12 bases remaining between them. This CDR3 contains 13 residues. Germline V CDR1 and CDR2: SGHNT, YENEEA. Of note for this clonotype: The antigen remains undetermined.

Cells stained for CD3, CD4, CD8, CD45RA, CD27 and viability were sorted into four CD45RA/CD27 subsets. The beta constant-region primer was an equimolar mix of two oligonucleotides covering TRBC1 and TRBC2. Nested alpha and beta constant-region primers with the SP2 primer drove four PCR rounds on ligated cDNA. TCRdb re-derived calls from the UMI-ligation and nested PCR reads in MiXCR, one entry per CDR3 protein. The repertoire holds 130,000 to 150,000 distinct CDR3 sequences, with 22% as singletons. The genes are TRBV11-3 and TRBJ2-7; D is ambiguous. The receptor comes from a human donor in good health. The sample taken for sequencing was naive CD4+ T cells from blood. CDR3 nucleotides: TGTGCCAGCAGCTCCTATACTTGGGACGAGCAGTACTTC. It translates to CASSSYTWDEQYF.